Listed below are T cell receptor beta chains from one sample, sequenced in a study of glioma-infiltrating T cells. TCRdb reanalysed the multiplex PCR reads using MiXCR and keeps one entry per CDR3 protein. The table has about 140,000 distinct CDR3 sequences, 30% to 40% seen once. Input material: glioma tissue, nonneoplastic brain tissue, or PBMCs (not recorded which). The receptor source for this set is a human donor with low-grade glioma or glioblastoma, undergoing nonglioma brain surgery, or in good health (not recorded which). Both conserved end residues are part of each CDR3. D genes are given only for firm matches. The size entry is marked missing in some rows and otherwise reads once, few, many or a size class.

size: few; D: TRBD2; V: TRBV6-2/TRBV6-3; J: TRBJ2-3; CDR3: CASKLAGEDTQYF; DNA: TGTGCCAGCAAATTAGCGGGAGAGGATACGCAGTATTTT
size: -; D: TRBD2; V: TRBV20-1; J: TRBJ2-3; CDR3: CSAQHSGGKDTQYF; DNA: TGCAGTGCGCAACATAGCGGGGGGAAGGATACGCAGTATTTT
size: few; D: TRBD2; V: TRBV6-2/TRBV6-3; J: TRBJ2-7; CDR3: CASRSGTTLDEQYF; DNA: TGTGCCAGCAGATCCGGGACTACCCTCGACGAGCAGTACTTC
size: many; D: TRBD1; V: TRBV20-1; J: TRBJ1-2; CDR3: CSARGRGLGYTF; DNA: TGCAGTGCTAGAGGCAGGGGGCTTGGCTACACCTTC
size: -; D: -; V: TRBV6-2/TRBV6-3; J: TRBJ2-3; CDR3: CASSYPGRSTDTQYF; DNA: TGTGCCAGCAGTTACCCCGGGAGATCCACAGATACGCAGTATTTT
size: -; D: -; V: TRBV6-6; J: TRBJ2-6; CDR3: CASSRSGANVLTF; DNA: TGTGCCAGCAGTCGTAGTGGGGCCAACGTCCTGACTTTC
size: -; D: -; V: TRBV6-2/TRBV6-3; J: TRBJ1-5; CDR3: CVSSYSVYGNQPQHF; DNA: TGTGTCAGCAGTTACTCGGTGTATGGTAATCAGCCCCAGCATTTT
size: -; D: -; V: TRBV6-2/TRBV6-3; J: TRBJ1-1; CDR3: CASSYDPGFGATEAFF; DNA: TGTGCCAGCAGTTACGACCCAGGGTTCGGGGCGACTGAAGCTTTCTTT
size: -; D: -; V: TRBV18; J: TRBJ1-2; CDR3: CASSLQDTYGYTF; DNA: TGTGCCAGCTCACTACAGGACACTTATGGCTACACCTTC
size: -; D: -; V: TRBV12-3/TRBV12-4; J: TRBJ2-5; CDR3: CASSFGQVLVSPSQETQYF; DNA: TGTGCCAGCAGTTTTGGTCAGGTGCTGGTGTCTCCCTCCCAAGAGACCCAGTACTTC
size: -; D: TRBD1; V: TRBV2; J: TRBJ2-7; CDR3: CASSVGQVYEQYF; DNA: TGTGCCAGCAGTGTGGGACAGGTCTACGAGCAGTACTTC
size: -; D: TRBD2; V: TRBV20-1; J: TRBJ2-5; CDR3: CSAGAGWIETQYF; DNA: TGCAGTGCTGGAGCGGGGTGGATAGAGACCCAGTACTTC
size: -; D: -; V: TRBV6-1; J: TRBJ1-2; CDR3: CASGSGANYGYTF; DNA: TGTGCCAGCGGGTCAGGAGCTAACTATGGCTACACCTTC
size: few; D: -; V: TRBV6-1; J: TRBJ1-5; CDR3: CASRDVNSNQPQHF; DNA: TGTGCCAGCAGGGACGTTAATAGCAATCAGCCCCAGCATTTT
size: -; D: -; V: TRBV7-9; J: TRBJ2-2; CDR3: CASSRSEAGELFF; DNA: TGTGCCAGCAGCCGTAGCGAAGCCGGGGAGCTGTTTTTT
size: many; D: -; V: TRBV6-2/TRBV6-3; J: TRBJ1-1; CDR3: CASSFRGNTEAFF; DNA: TGTGCCAGCAGTTTCAGGGGGAACACTGAAGCTTTCTTT
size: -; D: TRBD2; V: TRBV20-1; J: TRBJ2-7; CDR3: CSAPGLAGAYEQYF; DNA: TGCAGTGCCCCTGGACTAGCGGGAGCCTACGAGCAGTACTTC
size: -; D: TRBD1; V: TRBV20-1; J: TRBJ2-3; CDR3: CSARQGAYTDTQYF; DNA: TGCAGTGCGAGACAGGGGGCCTACACAGATACGCAGTATTTT
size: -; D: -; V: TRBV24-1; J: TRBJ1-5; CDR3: CATSDPRTNQPQHF; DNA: TGTGCCACCAGTGACCCCCGGACCAATCAGCCCCAGCATTTT
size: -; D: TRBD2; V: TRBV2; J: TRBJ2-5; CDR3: CASSPPGRVETQYF; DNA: TGTGCCAGCAGCCCCCCCGGGAGGGTGGAGACCCAGTACTTC
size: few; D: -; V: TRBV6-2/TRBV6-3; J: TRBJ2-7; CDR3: CASSYSMAGKEQYF; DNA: TGTGCCAGCAGTTACTCTATGGCAGGGAAAGAGCAGTACTTC
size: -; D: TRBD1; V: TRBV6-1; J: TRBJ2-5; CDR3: CASSRQGLPQETQYF; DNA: TGTGCCAGCAGTCGACAGGGGTTACCGCAAGAGACCCAGTACTTC
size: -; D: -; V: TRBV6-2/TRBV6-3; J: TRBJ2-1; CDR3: CASSLDGVRDEQFF; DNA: TGTGCCAGCAGCCTTGACGGAGTGAGGGATGAGCAGTTCTTC
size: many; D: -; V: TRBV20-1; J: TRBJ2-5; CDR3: CSAGGLYQETQYF; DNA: TGCAGTGCTGGGGGCCTATACCAAGAGACCCAGTACTTC
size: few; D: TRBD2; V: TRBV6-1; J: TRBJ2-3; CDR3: CASRSGGTDTQYF; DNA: TGTGCCAGCCGCAGCGGGGGAACAGATACGCAGTATTTT
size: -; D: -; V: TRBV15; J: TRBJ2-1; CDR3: CASSTSTVYNEQFF; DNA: TGTGCCAGCAGCACCTCGACAGTATACAATGAGCAGTTCTTC
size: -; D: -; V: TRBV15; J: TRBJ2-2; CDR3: CATSSRLGRNTGELFF; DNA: TGTGCCACCAGCAGTAGACTAGGGCGGAACACCGGGGAGCTGTTTTTT
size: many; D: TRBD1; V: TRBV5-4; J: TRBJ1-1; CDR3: CARSLAGQGSNTEAFF; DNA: TGTGCCCGCAGCTTGGCGGGACAGGGGTCGAACACTGAAGCTTTCTTT
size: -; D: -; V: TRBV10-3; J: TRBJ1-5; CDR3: CAIRGESNQPQHF; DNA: TGTGCCATCAGGGGGGAAAGCAATCAGCCCCAGCATTTT
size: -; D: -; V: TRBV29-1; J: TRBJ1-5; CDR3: CSVEALPQQSSNQPQHF; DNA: TGCAGCGTTGAAGCCCTCCCACAACAATCAAGCAATCAGCCCCAGCATTTT
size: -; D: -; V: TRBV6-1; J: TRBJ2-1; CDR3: CASRDNDYNEQFF; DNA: TGTGCCAGCCGGGACAACGACTACAATGAGCAGTTCTTC
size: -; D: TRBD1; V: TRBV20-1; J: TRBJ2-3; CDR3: CSANDRGRADTQYF; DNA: TGCAGTGCTAATGACAGGGGGCGGGCAGATACGCAGTATTTT
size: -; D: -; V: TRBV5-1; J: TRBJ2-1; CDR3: CASSFAGSYNEQFF; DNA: TGCGCCAGCAGCTTCGCAGGATCCTACAATGAGCAGTTCTTC
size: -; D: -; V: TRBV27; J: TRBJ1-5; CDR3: CASSSLDGTGQPQHF; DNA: TGTGCCAGCAGTTCTCTGGACGGAACGGGTCAGCCCCAGCATTTT
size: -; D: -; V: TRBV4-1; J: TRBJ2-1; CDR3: CASSPGQRDNEQFF; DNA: TGCGCCAGCAGCCCTGGACAGAGAGACAATGAGCAGTTCTTC
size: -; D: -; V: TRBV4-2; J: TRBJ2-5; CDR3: CASSQQGTETQYF; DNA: TGTGCCAGCAGCCAGCAGGGTACAGAGACCCAGTACTTC
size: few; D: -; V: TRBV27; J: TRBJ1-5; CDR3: CASARGARNQPQHF; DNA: TGTGCCTCAGCCCGGGGGGCTCGCAATCAGCCCCAGCATTTT
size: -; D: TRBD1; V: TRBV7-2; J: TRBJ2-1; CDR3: CASRFPGQGFGEQFF; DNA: TGTGCCAGCAGGTTCCCGGGACAGGGTTTCGGTGAGCAGTTCTTC
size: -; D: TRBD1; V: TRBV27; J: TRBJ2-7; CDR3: CASSWTGGTYEQYF; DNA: TGTGCCAGCAGCTGGACAGGGGGCACGTACGAGCAGTACTTC
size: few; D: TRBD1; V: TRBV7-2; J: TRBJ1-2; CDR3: CASSFYRDSSNYGYTF; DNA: TGTGCCAGCAGCTTTTACCGGGACAGCTCTAACTATGGCTACACCTTC